What follows are 22 T cell receptor beta chains derived from one specimen sequenced in a study of blood T cell repertoires in COVID-19. Sequencing was performed with immunoSEQ multiplex PCR; in TCRdb, only in-frame clones are kept and a portion is missing. The profile shows hundreds of thousands of clones, 88% of them singletons. Material: peripheral blood. These receptors were collected from a woman between 65 and 79 years old with COVID-19, enrolled during active disease.

The gene calls are TRBV5-4 and TRBJ2-5, with TRBD2 matching 7 bases. The ends lost 0 bases at V and 5 bases at J; junction bases unmatched: 13. Germline lookup yields CDR1 SGHNT and CDR2 YYREEE (reference sequence). The CDR3 runs 17 residues. The CDR3: CASSLAFGGEVPETQYF. Here the CDR3 DNA reads TGTGCCAGCAGCTTGGCCTTTGGGGGGGAGGTCCCCGAGACCCAGTACTTC.

This chain links TRBV4-2 with TRBJ1-3; D gene uncertain. Trimming pared 0 bases from V and 6 bases from J, leaving 15 bases between. CDR1 is LGHNA, CDR2 YNFKEQ, per germline. The CDR3 length is 16 residues. CDR3 DNA sequence: TGTGCCAGCAGCCAAGAGGTGGCCGAGGGTCTAAACACCATATATTTT. It is translated as CASSQEVAEGLNTIYF.

The CDR3 DNA sequence: TGTGCCAGCTCACCACCAGGGAGGCACGAGCAGTACTTC. It yields the protein CASSPPGRHEQYF. The J gene is TRBJ2-7, the V gene TRBV18; possible D gene TRBD2, 6 bases. The CDR3 has 13 residues. Per germline, CDR1 KGHSH and CDR2 LQKENI. V was cut by 0 bases and J by 5 bases, with 8 bases left in between.

The chain carries TRBV7-2 and TRBJ1-2; 9 bases map to TRBD1. Trimming took 2 bases from V and 7 from J; bases not matched to a gene: 8. The germline V gene has CDR1 SGHTA and CDR2 FQGNSA. CDR3 length: 15 amino acids. The CDR3 DNA sequence: TGTGCCAGCAGCTTAACCGCTGGACAGGGGTCTGGCTACACCTTC. Protein: CASSLTAGQGSGYTF. Variable domain in full (rest from reference TRBV7-2 and TRBJ1-2): GAGVSQSPSNKVTEKGKDVELRCDPISGHTALYWYRQSLGQGLEFLIYFQGNSAPDKSGLPSDRFSAERTGGSVSTLTIQRTQQEDSAVYLCASSLTAGQGSGYTFGSGTRLTVV.

This chain joins TRBV7-2 and TRBJ2-7, with 11 bases lining up with TRBD1. The CDR3 sequence is 15 residues long. Trimming at V came to 5 bases and at J to 9 bases, leaving 12 bases not matched to a gene. CDR1 and CDR2 (germline): SGHTA, FQGNSA. The CDR3 sequence is CASSQKSGQGARQYF. CDR3 bases: TGTGCCAGCAGCCAGAAGAGTGGACAGGGGGCGAGGCAGTACTTC.

The chain uses TRBV9 and TRBJ2-7; D possibly corresponds to TRBD2 (5 bases). V lost 0 bases and J lost 6, with 13 bases in between. The CDR3 length is 14 residues. Germline values: CDR1 SGDLS, CDR2 YYNGEE. DNA for the CDR3: TGTGCCAGCAGCGTAGACTGGGCAGGAGGCGAGCAGTACTTC. Its protein is CASSVDWAGGEQYF.

The chain uses TRBV19 and TRBJ1-3; the D gene is possibly TRBD1 (6 bases). CDR3 length: 16 amino acids. Trimming took 6 bases from V and 0 from J, leaving 15 bases between them. The V gene's germline CDR1 is LNHDA and CDR2 SQIVND (reference sequence). CDR3 sequence: CASSPRQVFSGNTIYF. For the CDR3, the DNA is TGTGCCAGTAGCCCTCGACAGGTCTTCTCTGGAAACACCATATATTTT.

The gene calls are TRBV4-1 and TRBJ2-7; 12 bases line up with TRBD1. Per the germline V gene, CDR1 is MGHRA and CDR2 is YSYEKL. V dropped 4 bases and J dropped 4; count of bases not matched to a gene: 5. The CDR3 covers 15 residues. The CDR3: CASSRGTGGWYEQYF. The CDR3 DNA sequence: TGCGCCAGCAGCCGAGGGACAGGGGGCTGGTACGAGCAGTACTTC.

The CDR3 sequence is CASRFGANTEAFF. CDR3 coding DNA: TGCGCCAGTAGGTTTGGAGCGAACACTGAAGCTTTCTTT. The J gene is TRBJ1-1, the V gene TRBV10-1; D is undetermined. From germline, CDR1 is WNHNN and CDR2 SYGVQD (reference sequence). The CDR3 contains 13 residues. The ends were cut back, 9 bases at V and 1 base at J, with 12 bases in the middle.

This clone appeared once. This rearrangement joins TRBV27 to TRBJ1-6; TRBD1 is a possible D gene (5 bases). The CDR3 is 13 amino acids. Looked up from germline, CDR1 is MNHEY and CDR2 is SMNVEV (reference sequence). V lost 5 bases to trimming and J lost 9 bases, with 11 bases between them. Written as DNA, the CDR3 is TGTGCCAGCAGTCCAAACAGGCTTTCACCCCTCCACTTT. It encodes CASSPNRLSPLHF.

This clone was seen a few times. V is TRBV29-1 and J is TRBJ1-2; 7 nucleotides match TRBD1. This CDR3 has 16 residues. Germline trimming cut 2 bases from V and 5 bases from J; bases unmatched to any gene: 14. Germline-derived CDR1 and CDR2 are SQVTM and ANQGSEA. CDR3 residues: CSVETVLAGGGYGYTF. For the CDR3, the DNA is TGCAGCGTTGAAACAGTACTCGCAGGGGGAGGATATGGCTACACCTTC.

The chain combines TRBV4-1 with TRBJ2-1; 9 nucleotides line up with TRBD1. V lost 0 bases and J lost 10; bases outside the gene matches: 4. Germline V CDR1 and CDR2: MGHRA, YSYEKL. This CDR3 comprises 14 residues. CDR3 amino acids: CASSQEQGAWEQFF. The CDR3 region has the DNA TGCGCCAGCAGCCAAGAACAGGGGGCTTGGGAGCAGTTCTTC.

This chain links TRBV5-1 with TRBJ2-1; no clear D gene. Germline V gives CDR1 SGHRS, CDR2 YFSETQ. Trimming stripped 0 bases from V and 7 bases from J, with 11 bases between. The CDR3 has 14 residues. CDR3 bases: TGCGCCAGCAGCTTGGCCCCTAACAGTAATGAGCAGTTCTTC. It codes for CASSLAPNSNEQFF. The whole variable domain, filled in from reference TRBV5-1 and TRBJ2-1, reads KAGVTQTPRYLIKTRGQQVTLSCSPISGHRSVSWYQQTPGQGLQFLFEYFSETQRNKGNFPGRFSGRQFSNSRSEMNVSTLELGDSALYLCASSLAPNSNEQFFGPGTRLTVL.

The rearrangement links TRBV5-6 to TRBJ2-5; the D gene is possibly TRBD2 (7 bases). This CDR3 is 18 amino acids long. Germline V gene lookup returns CDR1 SGHDT and CDR2 YYEEEE. V was pared by 5 bases and J by 5 bases, with 28 bases between. CDR3 region: CASSVVFETGGRRETQYF. The DNA of the CDR3 is TGTGCCAGCAGTGTTGTTTTTGAGACCGGGGGGCGACGGGAGACCCAGTACTTC.

The chain uses TRBV9 and TRBJ1-5; weak D call: TRBD1 (5 bases). The CDR3 totals 15 residues. Germline V gene lookup returns CDR1 SGDLS and CDR2 YYNGEE. V was trimmed by 0 bases and J by 4 bases, leaving 11 bases between them. Here the CDR3 reads CASSVDQGLNQPQHF. As DNA, the CDR3 is TGTGCCAGCAGCGTAGATCAGGGACTAAATCAGCCCCAGCATTTT.

The rearrangement joins TRBV5-6 to TRBJ1-6, with D tentatively TRBD1 (5 bases). The CDR3 has 14 residues. Trimming pared 0 bases from V and 11 bases from J, leaving 12 bases between. Germline CDR1 is SGHDT and CDR2 is YYEEEE. The chain's CDR3 is CASSLGQLNTPLHF. CDR3 DNA sequence: TGTGCCAGCAGCTTGGGACAGCTCAACACACCCCTCCACTTT.

The rearrangement links TRBV11-2 to TRBJ1-2, with D possibly matching TRBD1 (6 bases). This CDR3 has 13 amino acids. Germline V lookup: CDR1 SGHAT, CDR2 FQNNGV. V dropped 1 base and J dropped 8 bases, with 11 bases sitting between them. In DNA, the CDR3 is TGTGCCAGCAGCTTAGGGGCAGGGGCAGGCTACACCTTC. This codes for CASSLGAGAGYTF.

The V and J genes are TRBV5-1 and TRBJ2-5; 8 nucleotides line up with TRBD1. After removal of 4 bases from V and 4 bases from J, the junction contained 6 bases not matched to a gene. CDR3 length: 14 amino acids. The V gene's germline CDR1 is SGHRS and CDR2 YFSETQ. DNA of the CDR3: TGCGCCAGCAGCCCTACAGGGGGTCGAGAGACCCAGTACTTC. It specifies CASSPTGGRETQYF.

This clone was seen once. V and J are TRBV20-1 and TRBJ1-2; D gene unclear. The CDR3 length is 11 residues. In germline, CDR1 is DFQATT, CDR2 SNEGSKA (reference sequence). The V end lost 6 bases, the J end lost 5 bases, and 10 bases lay between the germline ends. The DNA of the CDR3 is TGCAGTGCCATCGCGGGTTATGGCTACACCTTC. This encodes CSAIAGYGYTF.

The chain employs TRBV24-1 and TRBJ2-5, with 9 nucleotides matching TRBD1. The CDR3 is 16 residues long. Trimming at V came to 3 bases and at J to 5 bases, leaving 9 bases not matched to a gene. The germline V gene encodes CDR1 KGHDR and CDR2 SFDVKD. The CDR3 protein is CATSDPWGQGRETQYF. CDR3 bases: TGTGCCACCAGTGATCCATGGGGACAGGGAAGGGAGACCCAGTACTTC.

The chain links TRBV10-2 to TRBJ1-5, with 7 bases aligning to TRBD1. In germline, CDR1 is WSHSY, CDR2 SAAADI. The CDR3 is made up of 14 amino acids. J gave up 3 bases and V 9 bases, and 8 bases lay outside the gene matches. CDR3 loop: CASTTGYPNQPQHF. The CDR3 DNA reads as TGCGCCAGTACGACAGGGTACCCCAATCAGCCCCAGCATTTT.

The chain uses TRBV10-3 and TRBJ1-2; no firm D call. Trimming cost V 6 bases and J 7 bases, with 15 bases left between them. Germline assignment: CDR1 ENHRY and CDR2 SYGVKD. The length of the CDR3 is 13 residues. The CDR3 loop reads CAIRQNSLSGYTF. The CDR3 nucleotides read TGTGCCATCAGGCAGAACAGTTTAAGTGGCTACACCTTC.